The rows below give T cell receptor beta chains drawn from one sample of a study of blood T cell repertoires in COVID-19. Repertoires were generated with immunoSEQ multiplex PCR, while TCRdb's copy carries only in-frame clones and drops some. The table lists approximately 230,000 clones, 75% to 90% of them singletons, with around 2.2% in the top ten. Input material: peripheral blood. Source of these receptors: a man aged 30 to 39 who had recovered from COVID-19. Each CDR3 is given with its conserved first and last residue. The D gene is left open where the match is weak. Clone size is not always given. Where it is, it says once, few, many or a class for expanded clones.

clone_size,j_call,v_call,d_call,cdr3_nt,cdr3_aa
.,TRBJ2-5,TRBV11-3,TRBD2,TGTGCCAGCAGCCAACAGACTAGCGGGGGGCCCCAGTACTTC,CASSQQTSGGPQYF
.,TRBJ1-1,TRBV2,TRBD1,TGTGCCACCACAGTGAACAGGGGGGACACTGAAGCTTTCTTT,CATTVNRGDTEAFF
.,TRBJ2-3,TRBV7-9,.,TGTGCCAGCAGCTCGGGGAATTCCCGCACAGATACGCAGTATTTT,CASSSGNSRTDTQYF
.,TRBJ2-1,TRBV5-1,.,TGCGCCAGCAGCTTGGTCGGCTACAATGAGCAGTTCTTC,CASSLVGYNEQFF
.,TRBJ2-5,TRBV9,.,TGTGCCAGCAGCTTGAGGGGGACGGCCCAAGAGACCCAGTACTTC,CASSLRGTAQETQYF
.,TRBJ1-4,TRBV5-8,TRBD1,TGTGCCAGCAGCTTGGGACAGGGGGCCTCTAATGAAAAACTGTTTTTT,CASSLGQGASNEKLFF
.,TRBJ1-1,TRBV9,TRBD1,TGTGCCAGCAGCGTAGAGGGGGCCCGGGGCACTGAAGCTTTCTTT,CASSVEGARGTEAFF
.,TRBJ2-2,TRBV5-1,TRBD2,TGCGCCAGCAGGCGCGGGGGGACCGCGAACACCGGGGAGCTGTTTTTT,CASRRGGTANTGELFF
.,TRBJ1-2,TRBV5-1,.,TGCGCCAGCAGCTTCCAGGGTGATGGCTACACCTTC,CASSFQGDGYTF
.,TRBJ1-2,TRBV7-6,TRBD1,TGTGCCAGCAGCTTAGCCCCTCGGGGACTCCTGGACAGGGGGAACTATGGCTACACCTTC,CASSLAPRGLLDRGNYGYTF
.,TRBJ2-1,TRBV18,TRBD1,TGTGCCAGCTCACAACAGGGGAATGAGCAGTTCTTC,CASSQQGNEQFF
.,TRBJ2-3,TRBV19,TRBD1,TGTGCCAGTAGTATACGGATACCGGGACAGGGGGCTGATACGCAGTATTTT,CASSIRIPGQGADTQYF
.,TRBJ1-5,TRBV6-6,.,TGTGCCAGCAGTCCACAGGGAGAACAGCCCCAGCATTTT,CASSPQGEQPQHF
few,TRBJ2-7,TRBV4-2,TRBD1,TGTGCCAGCAGCCAAGAGGTCCGGGACAGCTTCTACGAGCAGTACTTC,CASSQEVRDSFYEQYF
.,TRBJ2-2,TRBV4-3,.,TGCGCCAGCAGCCAAGATCTATTGAGTACCGGGGAGCTGTTTTTT,CASSQDLLSTGELFF
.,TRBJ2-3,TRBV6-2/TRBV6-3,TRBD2,TGTGCCAGCAGCCCGGGGGGGCCAGGCACAGATACGCAGTATTTT,CASSPGGPGTDTQYF
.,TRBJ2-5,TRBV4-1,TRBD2,TGCGCCAGCAGCACCGGGAGCGGGGGGGTCCAAGAGACCCAGTACTTC,CASSTGSGGVQETQYF
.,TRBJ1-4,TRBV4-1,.,TGCGCCAGCAGCCAGGACAGTGCAACTAATGAAAAACTGTTTTTT,CASSQDSATNEKLFF
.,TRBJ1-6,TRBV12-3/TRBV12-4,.,TGTGCCAGCAGTTTCTACCCCTATTCACCCCTCCACTTT,CASSFYPYSPLHF
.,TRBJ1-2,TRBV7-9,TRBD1,TGTGCCAGCAGCTTAGGGAACAGGGGGCCCTTCACCTTC,CASSLGNRGPFTF
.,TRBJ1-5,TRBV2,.,TGTGCCAGCAGTGGGGTGGGAGGATCTAATAGCAATCAGCCCCAGCATTTT,CASSGVGGSNSNQPQHF
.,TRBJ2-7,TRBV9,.,TGTGCCAGCAGCGTCGAGGGGGGAGGGAACCACGAGCAGTACTTC,CASSVEGGGNHEQYF
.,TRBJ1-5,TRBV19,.,TGTGCCAGCCACACCGACGGGAGAAATCAGCCCCAGCATTTT,CASHTDGRNQPQHF
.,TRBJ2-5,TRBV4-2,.,TGTGCCAGCAGCCAAGATAGCCAGGGCGAGACCCAGTACTTC,CASSQDSQGETQYF
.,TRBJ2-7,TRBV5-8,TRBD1,TGTGCCAGCAGCACAGGGGACAGGACCTACGAGCAGTACTTC,CASSTGDRTYEQYF
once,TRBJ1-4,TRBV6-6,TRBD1,TGTGCCAGCATTCCGGGACAGGGGGCCCCCAATGAAAAACTGTTTTTT,CASIPGQGAPNEKLFF
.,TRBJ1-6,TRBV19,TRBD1,TGTGCCAGTCGCATTCGGACAGGGAAAGATTCACCCCTCCACTTT,CASRIRTGKDSPLHF
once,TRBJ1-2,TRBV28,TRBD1,TGTGCCAGCAGTTCGACAGGGGTTAACTATGGCTACACCTTC,CASSSTGVNYGYTF
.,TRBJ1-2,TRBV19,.,TGTGCCAGTAGTATAGATAACACACCCTATGGCTACACCTTC,CASSIDNTPYGYTF
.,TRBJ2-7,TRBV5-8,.,TGTGCCAGCAGCTTACAGGTCTCCTACGAGCAGTACTTC,CASSLQVSYEQYF
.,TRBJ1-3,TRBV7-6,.,TGTGCCAGCAGCTTAGCGGGGGCAGCCTCTGGAAACACCATATATTTT,CASSLAGAASGNTIYF
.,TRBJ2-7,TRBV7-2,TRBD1,TGTGCCAGCAGCTCAGGGGGCCCTTCCTACGAGCAGTACTTC,CASSSGGPSYEQYF
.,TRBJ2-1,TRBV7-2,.,TGTGCCAGCAGCCCCGTCCGGGGGGCCTCCAATGAGCAGTTCTTC,CASSPVRGASNEQFF
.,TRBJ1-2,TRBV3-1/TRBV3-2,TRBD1,TGTGCCAGCAACCCCCAGGGGGCGGATGGCTACACCTTC,CASNPQGADGYTF
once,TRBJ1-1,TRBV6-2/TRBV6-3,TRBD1,TGTGCCAGCAGTTACAGGCGGGACAGGGGAACTGAAGCTTTCTTT,CASSYRRDRGTEAFF
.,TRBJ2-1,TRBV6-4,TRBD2,TGTGCCAGCAGTGACTCGGTAGCGGGGGGGCCCGATGAGCAGTTCTTC,CASSDSVAGGPDEQFF